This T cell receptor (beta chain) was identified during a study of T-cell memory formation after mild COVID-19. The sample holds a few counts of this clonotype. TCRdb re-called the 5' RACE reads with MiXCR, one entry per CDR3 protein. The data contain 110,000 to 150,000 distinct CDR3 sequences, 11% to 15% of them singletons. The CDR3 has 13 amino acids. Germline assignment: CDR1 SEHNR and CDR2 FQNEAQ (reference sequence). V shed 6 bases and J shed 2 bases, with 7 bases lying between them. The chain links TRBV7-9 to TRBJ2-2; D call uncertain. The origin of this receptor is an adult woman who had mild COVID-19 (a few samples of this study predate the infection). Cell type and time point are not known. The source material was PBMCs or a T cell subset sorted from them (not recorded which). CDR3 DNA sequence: TGTGCCAGCAGTGGGGTTAACACCGGGGAGCTGTTTTTT. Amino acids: CASSGVNTGELFF.